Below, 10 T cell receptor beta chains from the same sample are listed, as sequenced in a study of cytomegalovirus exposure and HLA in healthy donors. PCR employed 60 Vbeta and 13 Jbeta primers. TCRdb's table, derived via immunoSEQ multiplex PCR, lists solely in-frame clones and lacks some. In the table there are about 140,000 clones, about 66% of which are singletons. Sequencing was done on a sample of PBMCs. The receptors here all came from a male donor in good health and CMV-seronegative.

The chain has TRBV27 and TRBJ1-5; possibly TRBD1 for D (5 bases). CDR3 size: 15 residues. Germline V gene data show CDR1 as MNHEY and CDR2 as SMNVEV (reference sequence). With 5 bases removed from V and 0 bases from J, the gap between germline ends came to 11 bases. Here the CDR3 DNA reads TGTGCCAGCAGTCTCAGGGCGTATAGCAATCAGCCCCAGCATTTT. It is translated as CASSLRAYSNQPQHF.

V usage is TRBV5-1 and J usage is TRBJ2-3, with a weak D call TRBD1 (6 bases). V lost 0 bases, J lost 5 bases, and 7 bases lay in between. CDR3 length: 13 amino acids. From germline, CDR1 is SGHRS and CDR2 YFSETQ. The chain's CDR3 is CASSLVGGDTQYF. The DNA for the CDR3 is TGCGCCAGCAGCTTGGTAGGGGGAGATACGCAGTATTTT.

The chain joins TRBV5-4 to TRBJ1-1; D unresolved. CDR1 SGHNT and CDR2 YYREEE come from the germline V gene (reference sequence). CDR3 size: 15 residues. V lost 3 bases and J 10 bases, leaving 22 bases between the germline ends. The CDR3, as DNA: TGTGCCAGCAGCTCAAGTCCGGGATCCTCACGGGGAGCTTTCTTT. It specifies CASSSSPGSSRGAFF.

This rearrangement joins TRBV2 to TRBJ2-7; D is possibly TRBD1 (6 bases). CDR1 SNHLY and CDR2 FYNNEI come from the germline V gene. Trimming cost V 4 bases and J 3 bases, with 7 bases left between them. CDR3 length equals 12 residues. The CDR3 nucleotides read TGTGCCAGCAGTGGGGACAACTACGAGCAGTACTTC. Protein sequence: CASSGDNYEQYF.

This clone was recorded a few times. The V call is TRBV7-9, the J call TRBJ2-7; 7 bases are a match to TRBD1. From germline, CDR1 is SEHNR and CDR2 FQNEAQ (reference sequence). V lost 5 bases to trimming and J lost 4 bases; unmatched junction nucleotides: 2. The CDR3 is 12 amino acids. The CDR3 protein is CASSEQGYEQYF. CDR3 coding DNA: TGTGCCAGCAGCGAACAGGGGTACGAGCAGTACTTC.

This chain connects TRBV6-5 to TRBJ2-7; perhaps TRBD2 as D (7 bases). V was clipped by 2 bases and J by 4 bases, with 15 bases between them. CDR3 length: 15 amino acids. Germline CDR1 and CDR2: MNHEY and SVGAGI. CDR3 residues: CASSYDGGPSYEQYF. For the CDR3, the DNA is TGTGCCAGCAGTTACGACGGGGGGCCTTCGTACGAGCAGTACTTC.

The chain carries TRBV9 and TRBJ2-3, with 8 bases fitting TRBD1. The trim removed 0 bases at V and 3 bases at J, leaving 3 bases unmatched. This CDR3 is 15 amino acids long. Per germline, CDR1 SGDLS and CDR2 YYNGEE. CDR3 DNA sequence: TGTGCCAGCAGCGTAGTAACAGGGGGAACAGATACGCAGTATTTT. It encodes CASSVVTGGTDTQYF.

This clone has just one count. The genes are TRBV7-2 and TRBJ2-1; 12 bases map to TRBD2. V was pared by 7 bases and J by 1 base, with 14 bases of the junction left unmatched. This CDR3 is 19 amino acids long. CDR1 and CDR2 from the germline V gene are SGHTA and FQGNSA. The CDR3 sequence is CASNFNLAGGPGSYNEQFF. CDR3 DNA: TGTGCCAGCAACTTTAATCTAGCGGGGGGGCCGGGGTCCTACAATGAGCAGTTCTTC.

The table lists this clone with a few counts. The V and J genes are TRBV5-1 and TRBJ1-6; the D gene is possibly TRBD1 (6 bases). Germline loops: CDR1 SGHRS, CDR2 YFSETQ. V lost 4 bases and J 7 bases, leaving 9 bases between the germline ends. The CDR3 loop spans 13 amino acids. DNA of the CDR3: TGCGCCAGCAGCCCAGGGGTCAATTCACCCCTCCACTTT. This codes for CASSPGVNSPLHF. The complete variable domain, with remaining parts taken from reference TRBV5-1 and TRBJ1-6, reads KAGVTQTPRYLIKTRGQQVTLSCSPISGHRSVSWYQQTPGQGLQFLFEYFSETQRNKGNFPGRFSGRQFSNSRSEMNVSTLELGDSALYLCASSPGVNSPLHFGNGTRLTVT.

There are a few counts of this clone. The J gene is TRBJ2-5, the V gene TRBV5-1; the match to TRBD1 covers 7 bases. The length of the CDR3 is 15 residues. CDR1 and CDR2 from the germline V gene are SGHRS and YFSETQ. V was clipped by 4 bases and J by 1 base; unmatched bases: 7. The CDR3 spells CASSPWTGVQETQYF. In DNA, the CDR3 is TGCGCCAGCAGCCCGTGGACAGGCGTCCAAGAGACCCAGTACTTC.